The text below deals with one TCR beta chain. This clonotype has a handful of counts. Its antigen is still unknown. Per-base quality was not reported, and no clone a single base away is much larger than it. Sequenced using an Illumina MiSeq. The published analysis was carried out like this. To quantify repertoire diversity, the Shannon-Wiener index was calculated using VDJtools. TCRbeta clonotypes with a clonotype frequency of at least 3 were defined as expanded. The public reads were quality trimmed at Q25 with fastp and then assembled into clones with MiXCR by TCRdb, keeping productive beta chains. Entries are consolidated by CDR3 protein sequence, retaining the most common genes and DNA. Clone size and V and J calls follow TCRdb, not the original study. In this sample the table shows around 660 distinct CDR3 sequences, over 15% of which occur a single time. Of the sample, nearly 8.5% falls within the top ten clones.

To test for a precursor-effector relationship among CD4 cytotoxic T cells, four sorted CD4+ memory subsets (TCM, TEM, IL-7Rhigh TEMRA, IL-7R- TEMRA) underwent bulk UMI-based TCR sequencing. Cells were obtained from peripheral blood mononuclear cells isolated from human blood. This sample was included in a study of precursors of human CD4 cytotoxic T cells (dated by TCRdb to 2017 to 2018). Some background on the complete study: In total, CD4+ memory subsets from 12 to 15 donors went into the bulk TCR-seq analysis. TCR-seq analysis of roughly 15 donors yielded TCRalpha and TCRbeta chain sequences (table S7). Broad study findings and their caveats: Expanded effector clonotypes made up a larger fraction of IL-7Rhigh TEMRA clonotypes than of TEM or TCM clonotypes. The authors noted that a human observational design cannot definitively establish the direction of differentiation between precursor and effector cells. IL-7Rhigh and IL-7R- TEMRA subsets showed more restricted TCR repertoires, with lower diversity and more expanded clonotypes, than TCM and TEM subsets. Some bulk TCR-seq comparisons included only 13 of the 14 donors, suggesting not every subset was available for every donor.

From its cysteine to its phenylalanine, the CDR3 spans 16 amino acids. CDR3 DNA only is kept here, 48 bases in frame from base 1. Relative to germline, V is 2 bases shorter and J is 5 bases shorter, with 16 bases between their ends. CDR1 and CDR2, looked up from the germline V gene, are SNHLY and FYNNEI. The clonotype comes from a human donor in good health. This receptor chain uses TRBV2 and TRBJ2-4; TRBD1 could be the D gene, as 6 bases match. Sequencing input: memory CD4+ T cells from blood (PBMCs). The CDR3 region: CASSEQGGAVQNIQYF. Here is the DNA: TGTGCCAGCAGTGAACAAGGGGGAGCGGTCCAAAACATTCAGTACTTC.